These T cell receptor beta chains were read from a single sample in a study of cytotoxic CD8 clonotypes in ibrutinib-treated CLL. Method: immunoSEQ multiplex PCR; TCRdb's copy keeps in-frame clones and lacks some. Of more than 85,000 clones listed, 70% to 80% are singletons. Material: PBMCs, obtained after 24 months of ibrutinib treatment. The receptors originated from a human donor with chronic lymphocytic leukemia. Both conserved end residues are part of each CDR3. A D gene is named only where the DNA matches it firmly. Size tells how often a clone was seen (once, few, many) or the class of an expanded clone, and some rows leave it out.

D gene: TRBD1; clone size: .; J gene: TRBJ1-4; V gene: TRBV18; CDR3 DNA: TGTGCCAGCTCACAGGGACAGGGGGATGAAAAACTGTTTTTT; CDR3 protein: CASSQGQGDEKLFF
D gene: TRBD1; clone size: .; J gene: TRBJ2-7; V gene: TRBV27; CDR3 DNA: TGTGCCAGCCGGACAGGGGGTCATCCCTACGAGCAGTACTTC; CDR3 protein: CASRTGGHPYEQYF
D gene: TRBD2; clone size: .; J gene: TRBJ2-3; V gene: TRBV9; CDR3 DNA: TGTGCCAGCAGCGATAGCGGGAGGGGCCCAGATACGCAGTATTTT; CDR3 protein: CASSDSGRGPDTQYF
D gene: .; clone size: few; J gene: TRBJ2-3; V gene: TRBV6-1; CDR3 DNA: TGTGCCAGCACCTACGGAGGGGTAGATACGCAGTATTTT; CDR3 protein: CASTYGGVDTQYF
D gene: .; clone size: few; J gene: TRBJ2-7; V gene: TRBV6-1; CDR3 DNA: TGTGCCAGCAGTGAACGAGTAGGGCTCGAGCAGTACTTC; CDR3 protein: CASSERVGLEQYF
D gene: .; clone size: .; J gene: TRBJ1-3; V gene: TRBV5-1; CDR3 DNA: TGCGCCAGCAGCGAAGGGAATACTGGAAACACCATATATTTT; CDR3 protein: CASSEGNTGNTIYF
D gene: .; clone size: once; J gene: TRBJ1-4; V gene: TRBV28; CDR3 DNA: TGTGCCAGCAGCCCGTATTCAGGGCGCGCTCATGAAAAACTGTTTTTT; CDR3 protein: CASSPYSGRAHEKLFF
D gene: TRBD2; clone size: .; J gene: TRBJ2-7; V gene: TRBV7-9; CDR3 DNA: TGTGCCAGCAGCTTCCCCAGGGCTAGCGGGAGAGCCGAGCAGTACTTC; CDR3 protein: CASSFPRASGRAEQYF
D gene: .; clone size: .; J gene: TRBJ2-3; V gene: TRBV27; CDR3 DNA: TGTGCCAGCAGCCGAGGCCCAGATACGCAGTATTTT; CDR3 protein: CASSRGPDTQYF
D gene: TRBD1; clone size: .; J gene: TRBJ2-5; V gene: TRBV28; CDR3 DNA: TGTGCCAGCAGTTTATTAGGGACAGGGGCTGAGACCCAGTACTTC; CDR3 protein: CASSLLGTGAETQYF
D gene: TRBD1; clone size: .; J gene: TRBJ2-4; V gene: TRBV4-1; CDR3 DNA: TGCGCCAGCAGCCAAGGACAGGGGACCTATCTCGCCAAAAACATTCAGTACTTC; CDR3 protein: CASSQGQGTYLAKNIQYF
D gene: .; clone size: .; J gene: TRBJ1-3; V gene: TRBV6-1; CDR3 DNA: TGTGCCAGCAGAGGGACCCTGGGAGTCAACACCATATATTTT; CDR3 protein: CASRGTLGVNTIYF
D gene: .; clone size: .; J gene: TRBJ2-5; V gene: TRBV5-1; CDR3 DNA: TGCGCCAGCAGCTTGGTTCCGTTCTCCCCGAGGGCCCAGTACTTC; CDR3 protein: CASSLVPFSPRAQYF
D gene: .; clone size: once; J gene: TRBJ1-2; V gene: TRBV30; CDR3 DNA: TGTGCCGGGGTACCGACAGATTATAACTATGGCTACACCTTC; CDR3 protein: CAGVPTDYNYGYTF
D gene: TRBD2; clone size: .; J gene: TRBJ2-3; V gene: TRBV5-1; CDR3 DNA: TGCGCCAGCAGCCCCCAGGGGACTAGCCCAGATACGCAGTATTTT; CDR3 protein: CASSPQGTSPDTQYF
D gene: TRBD1; clone size: .; J gene: TRBJ2-7; V gene: TRBV6-5; CDR3 DNA: TGTGCCAGCAGTAGAAGTAACAGGGGGCCCTACGAGCAGTACTTC; CDR3 protein: CASSRSNRGPYEQYF
D gene: .; clone size: .; J gene: TRBJ2-7; V gene: TRBV29-1; CDR3 DNA: TGCAGCGTTGAAGCCGGAGGCAGGGTCGGGGGCTCCTACGAGCAGTACTTC; CDR3 protein: CSVEAGGRVGGSYEQYF
D gene: .; clone size: once; J gene: TRBJ1-1; V gene: TRBV12-5; CDR3 DNA: TGTGCTAGTGGTTTGAACACTGAAGCTTTCTTT; CDR3 protein: CASGLNTEAFF
D gene: .; clone size: .; J gene: TRBJ2-7; V gene: TRBV6-5; CDR3 DNA: TGTGCCAGCAGACCATACAGGGTAGGCGAGCAGTACTTC; CDR3 protein: CASRPYRVGEQYF
D gene: TRBD1; clone size: .; J gene: TRBJ2-1; V gene: TRBV9; CDR3 DNA: TGTGCCAGCAGCAGAGACCCGGGACAGAAGAATGAGCAGTTCTTC; CDR3 protein: CASSRDPGQKNEQFF
D gene: .; clone size: .; J gene: TRBJ2-7; V gene: TRBV15; CDR3 DNA: TGTGCCACCAGCAGAGATCTCGACTACGAGCAGTACTTC; CDR3 protein: CATSRDLDYEQYF
D gene: .; clone size: .; J gene: TRBJ1-6; V gene: TRBV13; CDR3 DNA: TGTGCCAGCAGCTTAGGGACCTCGAATTCACCCCTCCACTTT; CDR3 protein: CASSLGTSNSPLHF
D gene: .; clone size: .; J gene: TRBJ1-1; V gene: TRBV23-1; CDR3 DNA: TGCGCCAGGCCGATCCCGGGAGTTTGGGCCACTGAAGCTTTCTTT; CDR3 protein: CARPIPGVWATEAFF
D gene: .; clone size: .; J gene: TRBJ2-6; V gene: TRBV15; CDR3 DNA: TGTGCCACCAGCAGAGAGGGCCCCGCGAGGGCCAACGTCCTGACTTTC; CDR3 protein: CATSREGPARANVLTF
D gene: .; clone size: few; J gene: TRBJ1-1; V gene: TRBV7-7; CDR3 DNA: TGTGCTAGCAGCTTAACCTTAGGGACTGAAGCTTTCTTT; CDR3 protein: CASSLTLGTEAFF
D gene: TRBD1; clone size: .; J gene: TRBJ2-7; V gene: TRBV10-2; CDR3 DNA: TGCGCCAGCAGTGAGTCCCTGCGGACAGGGGGGACCTACGAGCAGTACTTC; CDR3 protein: CASSESLRTGGTYEQYF
D gene: TRBD1; clone size: .; J gene: TRBJ2-7; V gene: TRBV6-1; CDR3 DNA: TGTGCCAGCAGTGAGGGACAGGGGATCTACGAGCAGTACTTC; CDR3 protein: CASSEGQGIYEQYF
D gene: TRBD1; clone size: .; J gene: TRBJ1-1; V gene: TRBV11-1; CDR3 DNA: TGTGCCAGCAGCCATCGGGACAGGGGATTTGGTGCTTTCTTT; CDR3 protein: CASSHRDRGFGAFF
D gene: .; clone size: .; J gene: TRBJ2-1; V gene: TRBV4-1; CDR3 DNA: TGCGCCAGCAGCCAAGATAGGCGGCGGACCAATGAGCAGTTCTTC; CDR3 protein: CASSQDRRRTNEQFF
D gene: .; clone size: .; J gene: TRBJ1-3; V gene: TRBV7-9; CDR3 DNA: TGTGCCAGCAGCCAAGAGCCAGGGATGAGAAACACCATATATTTT; CDR3 protein: CASSQEPGMRNTIYF